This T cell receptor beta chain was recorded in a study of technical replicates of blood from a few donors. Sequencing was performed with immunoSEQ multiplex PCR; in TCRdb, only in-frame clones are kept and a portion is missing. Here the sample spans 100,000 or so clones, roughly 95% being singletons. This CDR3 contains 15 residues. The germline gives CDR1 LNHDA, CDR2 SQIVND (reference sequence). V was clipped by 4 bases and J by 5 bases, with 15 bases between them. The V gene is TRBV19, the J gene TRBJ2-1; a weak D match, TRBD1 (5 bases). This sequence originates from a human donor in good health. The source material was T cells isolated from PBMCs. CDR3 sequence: CASSTGRLVNNEQFF. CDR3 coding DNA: TGTGCCAGTAGTACAGGGCGTCTCGTTAACAATGAGCAGTTCTTC.